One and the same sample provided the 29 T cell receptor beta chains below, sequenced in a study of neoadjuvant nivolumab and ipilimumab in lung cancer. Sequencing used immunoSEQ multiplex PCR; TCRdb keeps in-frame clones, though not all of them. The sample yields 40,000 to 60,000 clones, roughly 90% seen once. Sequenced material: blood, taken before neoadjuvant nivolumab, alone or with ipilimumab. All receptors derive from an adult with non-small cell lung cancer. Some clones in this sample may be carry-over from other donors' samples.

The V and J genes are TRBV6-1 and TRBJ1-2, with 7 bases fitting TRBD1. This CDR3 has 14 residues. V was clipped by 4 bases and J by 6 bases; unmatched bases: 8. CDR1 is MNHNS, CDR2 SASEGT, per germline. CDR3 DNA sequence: TGTGCCAGCAGTGCGACAGGGATCAGCCATGGCTACACCTTC. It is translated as CASSATGISHGYTF.

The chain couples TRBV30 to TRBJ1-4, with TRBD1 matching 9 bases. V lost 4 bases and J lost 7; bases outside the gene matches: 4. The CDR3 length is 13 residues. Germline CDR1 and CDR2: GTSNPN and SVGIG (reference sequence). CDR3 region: CAWTGTGSEKLFF. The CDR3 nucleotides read TGTGCCTGGACCGGGACAGGGAGTGAAAAACTGTTTTTT.

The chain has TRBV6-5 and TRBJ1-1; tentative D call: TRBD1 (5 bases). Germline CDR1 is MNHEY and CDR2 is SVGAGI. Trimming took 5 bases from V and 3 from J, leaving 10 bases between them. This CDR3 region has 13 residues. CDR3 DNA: TGTGCCAGCAGTGCAGGGAGAGACACTGAAGCTTTCTTT. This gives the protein CASSAGRDTEAFF.

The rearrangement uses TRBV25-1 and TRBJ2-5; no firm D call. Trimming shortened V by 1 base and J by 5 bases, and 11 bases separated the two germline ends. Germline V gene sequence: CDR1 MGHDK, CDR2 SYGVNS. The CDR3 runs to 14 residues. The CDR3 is CASSEFRVQETQYF. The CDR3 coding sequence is TGTGCCAGCAGTGAATTTAGAGTCCAGGAGACCCAGTACTTC.

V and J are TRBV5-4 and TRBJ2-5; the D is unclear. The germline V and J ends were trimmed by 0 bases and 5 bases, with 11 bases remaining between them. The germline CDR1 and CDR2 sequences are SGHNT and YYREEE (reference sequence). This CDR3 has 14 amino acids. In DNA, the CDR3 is TGTGCCAGCAGCTTGGAGCCTCTGGGGGAGACCCAGTACTTC. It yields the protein CASSLEPLGETQYF.

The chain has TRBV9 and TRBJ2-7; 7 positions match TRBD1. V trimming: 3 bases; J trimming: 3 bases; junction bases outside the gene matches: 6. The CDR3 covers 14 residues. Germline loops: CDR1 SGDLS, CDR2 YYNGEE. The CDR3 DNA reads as TGTGCCAGCAGCGAAGGGACAGTGGGCTACGAGCAGTACTTC. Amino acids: CASSEGTVGYEQYF.

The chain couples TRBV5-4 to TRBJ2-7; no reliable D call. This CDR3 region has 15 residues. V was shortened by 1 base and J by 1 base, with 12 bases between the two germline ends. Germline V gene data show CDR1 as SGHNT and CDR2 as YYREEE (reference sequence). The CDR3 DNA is TGTGCCAGCAGCTTGTTGGGCGGTGGATCCTACGAGCAGTACTTC. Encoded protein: CASSLLGGGSYEQYF.

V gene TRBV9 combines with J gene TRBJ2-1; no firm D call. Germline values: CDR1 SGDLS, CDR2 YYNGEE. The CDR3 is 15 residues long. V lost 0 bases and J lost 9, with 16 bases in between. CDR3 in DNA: TGTGCCAGCAGCGTAGGTTCGGATCTGGCGTCTGAGCAGTTCTTC. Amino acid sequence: CASSVGSDLASEQFF.

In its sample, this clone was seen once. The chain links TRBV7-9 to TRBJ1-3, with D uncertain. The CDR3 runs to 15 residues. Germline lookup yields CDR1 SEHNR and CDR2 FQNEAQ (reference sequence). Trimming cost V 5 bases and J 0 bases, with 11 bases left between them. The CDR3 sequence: CASSNRPNSGNTIYF. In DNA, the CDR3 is TGTGCCAGCAGCAACCGACCAAACTCTGGAAACACCATATATTTT.

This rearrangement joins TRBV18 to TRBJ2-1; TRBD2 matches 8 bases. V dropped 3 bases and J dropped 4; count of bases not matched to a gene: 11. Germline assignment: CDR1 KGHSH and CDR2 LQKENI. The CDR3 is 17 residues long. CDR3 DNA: TGTGCCAGCTCACCCAATAGGGGTAGCGGGGTGTACAATGAGCAGTTCTTC. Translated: CASSPNRGSGVYNEQFF.

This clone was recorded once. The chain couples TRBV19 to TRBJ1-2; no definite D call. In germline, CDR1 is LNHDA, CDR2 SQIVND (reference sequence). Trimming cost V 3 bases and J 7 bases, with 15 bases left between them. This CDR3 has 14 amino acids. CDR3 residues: CASSIPGSPGGYTF. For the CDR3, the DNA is TGTGCCAGTAGTATCCCCGGGTCCCCTGGTGGCTACACCTTC.

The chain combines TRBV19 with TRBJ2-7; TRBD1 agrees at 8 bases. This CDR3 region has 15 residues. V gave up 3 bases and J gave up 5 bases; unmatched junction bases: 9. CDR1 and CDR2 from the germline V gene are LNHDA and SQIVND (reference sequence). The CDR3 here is CASSMGQAYANEQYF. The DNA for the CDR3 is TGTGCCAGTAGTATGGGACAGGCCTACGCAAACGAGCAGTACTTC. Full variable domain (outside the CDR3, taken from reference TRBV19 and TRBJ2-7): DGGITQSPKYLFRKEGQNVTLSCEQNLNHDAMYWYRQDPGQGLRLIYYSQIVNDFQKGDIAEGYSVSREKKESFPLTVTSAQKNPTAFYLCASSMGQAYANEQYFGPGTRLTVT.

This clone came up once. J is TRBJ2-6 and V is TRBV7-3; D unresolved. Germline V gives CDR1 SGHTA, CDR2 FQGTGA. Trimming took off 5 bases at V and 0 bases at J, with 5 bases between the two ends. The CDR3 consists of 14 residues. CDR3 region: CASSVNSGANVLTF. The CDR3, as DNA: TGTGCCAGCAGCGTGAACTCTGGGGCCAACGTCCTGACTTTC.

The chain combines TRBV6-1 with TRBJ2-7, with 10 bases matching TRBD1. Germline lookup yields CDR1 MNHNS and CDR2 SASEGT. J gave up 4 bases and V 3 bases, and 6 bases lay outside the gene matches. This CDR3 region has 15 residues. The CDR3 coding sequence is TGTGCCAGCAGTGAGTGGGGGACAGGGGTTTACGAGCAGTACTTC. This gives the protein CASSEWGTGVYEQYF.

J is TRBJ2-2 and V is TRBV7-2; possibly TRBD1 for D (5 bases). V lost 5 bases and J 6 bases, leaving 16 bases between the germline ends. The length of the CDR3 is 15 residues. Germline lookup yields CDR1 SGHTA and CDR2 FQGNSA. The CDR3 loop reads CASSRGQGLSGELFF. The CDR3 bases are TGTGCCAGCAGCCGTGGCCAGGGTTTGTCCGGGGAGCTGTTTTTT.

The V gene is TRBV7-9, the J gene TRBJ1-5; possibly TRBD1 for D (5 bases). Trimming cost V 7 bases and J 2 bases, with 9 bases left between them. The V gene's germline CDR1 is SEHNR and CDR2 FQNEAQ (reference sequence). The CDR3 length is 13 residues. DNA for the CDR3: TGTGCCAGCACACGGGGGGGCAATCAGCCCCAGCATTTT. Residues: CASTRGGNQPQHF.

CDR3 sequence: CASGGTDYNEQFF. The CDR3 DNA reads as TGTGCCAGCGGAGGGACAGACTACAATGAGCAGTTCTTC. V gene TRBV2 combines with J gene TRBJ2-1; the D gene is possibly TRBD1 (7 bases). V was trimmed by 8 bases and J by 3 bases, leaving 11 bases between them. The CDR3 totals 13 residues. The germline CDR1 and CDR2 sequences are SNHLY and FYNNEI.

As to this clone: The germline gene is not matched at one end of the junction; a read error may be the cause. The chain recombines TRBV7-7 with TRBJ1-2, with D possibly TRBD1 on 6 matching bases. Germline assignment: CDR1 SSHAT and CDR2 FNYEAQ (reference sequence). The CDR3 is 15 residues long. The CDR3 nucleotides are TGTGCTAGCATCAAGTCGGGGGCGTCTGGGTATGGCTACACCTTC. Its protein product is CASIKSGASGYGYTF.

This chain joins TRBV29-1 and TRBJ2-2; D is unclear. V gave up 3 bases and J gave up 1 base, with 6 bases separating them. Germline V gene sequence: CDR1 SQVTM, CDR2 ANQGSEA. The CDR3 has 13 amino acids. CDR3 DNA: TGCAGCGTTGATGTAGGGAACACCGGGGAGCTGTTTTTT. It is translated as CSVDVGNTGELFF.

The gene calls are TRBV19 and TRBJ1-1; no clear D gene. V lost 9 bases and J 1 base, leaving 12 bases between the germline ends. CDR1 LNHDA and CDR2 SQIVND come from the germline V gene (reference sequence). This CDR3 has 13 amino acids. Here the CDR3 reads CASSLDPNTEAFF. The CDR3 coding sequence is TGTGCCAGCTCTTTAGACCCGAACACTGAAGCTTTCTTT.

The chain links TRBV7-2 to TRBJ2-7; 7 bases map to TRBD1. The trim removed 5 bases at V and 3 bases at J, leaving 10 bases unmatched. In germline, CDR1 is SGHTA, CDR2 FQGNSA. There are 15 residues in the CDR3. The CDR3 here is CASSPPWAGGYEQYF. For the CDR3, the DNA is TGTGCCAGCAGCCCACCTTGGGCAGGGGGCTACGAGCAGTACTTC.

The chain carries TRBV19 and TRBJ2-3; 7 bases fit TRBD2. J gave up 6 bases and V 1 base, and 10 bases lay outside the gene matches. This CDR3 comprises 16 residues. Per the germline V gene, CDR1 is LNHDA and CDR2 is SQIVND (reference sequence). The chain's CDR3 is CASSIGPSGVRDTQYF. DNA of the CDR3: TGTGCCAGTAGTATAGGTCCTAGCGGAGTCCGGGATACGCAGTATTTT.

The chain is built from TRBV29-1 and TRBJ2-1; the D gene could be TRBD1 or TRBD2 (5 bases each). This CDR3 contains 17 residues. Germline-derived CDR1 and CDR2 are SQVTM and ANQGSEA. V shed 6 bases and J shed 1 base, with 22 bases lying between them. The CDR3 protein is CSVRRGGYGESYNEQFF. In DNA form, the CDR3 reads TGCAGCGTGCGCCGGGGCGGATATGGCGAATCCTACAATGAGCAGTTCTTC.

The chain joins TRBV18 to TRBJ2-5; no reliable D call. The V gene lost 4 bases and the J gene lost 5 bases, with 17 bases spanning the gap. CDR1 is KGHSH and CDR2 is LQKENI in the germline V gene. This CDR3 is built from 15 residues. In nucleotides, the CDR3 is TGTGCCAGCTCACTGACATCCCTGGGTGGGGAGACCCAGTACTTC. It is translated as CASSLTSLGGETQYF.

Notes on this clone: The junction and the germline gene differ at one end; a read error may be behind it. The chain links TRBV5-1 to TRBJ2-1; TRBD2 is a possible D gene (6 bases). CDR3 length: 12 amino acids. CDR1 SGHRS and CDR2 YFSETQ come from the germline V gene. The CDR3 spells CASSAGGERAIF. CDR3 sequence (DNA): TGCGCCAGCAGCGCTGGAGGGGAGCGCGCGATCTTC.

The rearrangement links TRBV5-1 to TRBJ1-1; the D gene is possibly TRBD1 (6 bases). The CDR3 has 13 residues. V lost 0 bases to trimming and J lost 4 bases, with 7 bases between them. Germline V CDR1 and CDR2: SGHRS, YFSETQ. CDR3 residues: CASSLGDITEAFF. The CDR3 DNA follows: TGCGCCAGCAGCTTGGGGGACATCACTGAAGCTTTCTTT.

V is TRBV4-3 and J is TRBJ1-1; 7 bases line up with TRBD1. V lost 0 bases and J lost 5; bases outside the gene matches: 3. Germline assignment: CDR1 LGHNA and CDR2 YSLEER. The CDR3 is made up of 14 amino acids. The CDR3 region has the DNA TGCGCCAGCAGCCAAGACCCCAGGGGGACTGAAGCTTTCTTT. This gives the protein CASSQDPRGTEAFF.

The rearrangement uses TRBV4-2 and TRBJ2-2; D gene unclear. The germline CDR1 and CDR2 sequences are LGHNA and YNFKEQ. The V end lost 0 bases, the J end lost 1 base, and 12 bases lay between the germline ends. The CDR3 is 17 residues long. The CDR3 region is CASSQETSTRNTGELFF. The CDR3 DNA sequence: TGTGCCAGCAGCCAAGAAACGTCTACACGGAACACCGGGGAGCTGTTTTTT.

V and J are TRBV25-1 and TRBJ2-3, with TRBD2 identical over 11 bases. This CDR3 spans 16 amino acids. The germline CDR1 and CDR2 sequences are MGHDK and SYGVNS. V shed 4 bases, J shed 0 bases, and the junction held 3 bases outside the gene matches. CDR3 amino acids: CASSAGTSGSTDTQYF. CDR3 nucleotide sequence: TGTGCCAGCAGTGCCGGGACTAGCGGAAGCACAGATACGCAGTATTTT.